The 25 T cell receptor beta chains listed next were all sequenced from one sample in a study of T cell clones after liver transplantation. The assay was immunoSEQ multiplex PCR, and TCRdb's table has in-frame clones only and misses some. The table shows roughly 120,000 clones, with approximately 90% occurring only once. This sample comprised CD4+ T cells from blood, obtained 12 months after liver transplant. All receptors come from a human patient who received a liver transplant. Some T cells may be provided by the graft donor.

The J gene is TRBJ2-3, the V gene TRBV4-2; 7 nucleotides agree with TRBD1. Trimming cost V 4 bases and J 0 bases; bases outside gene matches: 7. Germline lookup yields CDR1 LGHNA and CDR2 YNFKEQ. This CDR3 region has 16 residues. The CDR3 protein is CASSPAGTASTDTQYF. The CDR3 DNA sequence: TGTGCCAGCAGCCCCGCCGGGACAGCAAGCACAGATACGCAGTATTTT.

CDR3 amino acids: CASRTSGDYEQYF. The CDR3 DNA reads as TGTGCCAGCAGGACTAGCGGAGATTACGAGCAGTACTTC. The J gene is TRBJ2-7, the V gene TRBV2, with 9 bases aligning to TRBD2. The CDR3 loop spans 13 amino acids. Germline V gives CDR1 SNHLY, CDR2 FYNNEI. The V and J ends lost 6 bases and 4 bases, in that order; junction bases with no gene match: 4.

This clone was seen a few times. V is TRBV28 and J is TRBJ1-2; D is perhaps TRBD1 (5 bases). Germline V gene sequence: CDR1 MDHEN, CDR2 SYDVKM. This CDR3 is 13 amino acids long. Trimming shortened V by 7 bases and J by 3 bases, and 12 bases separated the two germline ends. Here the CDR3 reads CASTGGRDYGYTF. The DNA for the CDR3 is TGTGCCAGCACTGGGGGAAGGGACTATGGCTACACCTTC.

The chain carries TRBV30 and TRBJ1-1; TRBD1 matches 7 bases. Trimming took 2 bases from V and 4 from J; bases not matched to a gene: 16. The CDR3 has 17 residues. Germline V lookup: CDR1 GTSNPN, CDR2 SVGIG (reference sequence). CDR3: CAWSLPGQTRPGTEAFF. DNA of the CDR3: TGTGCCTGGAGTCTACCGGGACAGACTAGACCTGGCACTGAAGCTTTCTTT.

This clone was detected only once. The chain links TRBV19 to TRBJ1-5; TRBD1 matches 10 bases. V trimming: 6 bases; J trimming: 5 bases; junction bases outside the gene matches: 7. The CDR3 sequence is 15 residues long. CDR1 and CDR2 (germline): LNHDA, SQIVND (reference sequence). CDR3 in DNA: TGTGCCAGTAGCCGGCGGGACAGGGGTTATCAGCCCCAGCATTTT. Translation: CASSRRDRGYQPQHF.

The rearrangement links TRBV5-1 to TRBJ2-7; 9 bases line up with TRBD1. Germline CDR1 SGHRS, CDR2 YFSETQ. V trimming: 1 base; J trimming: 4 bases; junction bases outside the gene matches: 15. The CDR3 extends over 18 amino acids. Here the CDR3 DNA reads TGCGCCAGCAGCTTGAATGTCGACGGGGGACAGGGTGTATACGAGCAGTACTTC. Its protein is CASSLNVDGGQGVYEQYF.

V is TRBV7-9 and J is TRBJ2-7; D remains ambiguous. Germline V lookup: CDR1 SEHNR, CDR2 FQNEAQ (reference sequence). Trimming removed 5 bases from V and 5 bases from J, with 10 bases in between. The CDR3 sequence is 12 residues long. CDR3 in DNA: TGTGCCAGCAGCCCGCAGTACAACGAGCAGTACTTC. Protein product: CASSPQYNEQYF.

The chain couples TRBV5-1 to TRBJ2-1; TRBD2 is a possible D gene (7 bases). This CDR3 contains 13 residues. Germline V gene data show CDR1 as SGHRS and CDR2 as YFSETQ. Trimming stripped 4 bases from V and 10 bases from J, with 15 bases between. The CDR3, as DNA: TGCGCCAGCAGCCAGGACGGGGGGCTGGAGCAGTTCTTC. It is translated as CASSQDGGLEQFF.

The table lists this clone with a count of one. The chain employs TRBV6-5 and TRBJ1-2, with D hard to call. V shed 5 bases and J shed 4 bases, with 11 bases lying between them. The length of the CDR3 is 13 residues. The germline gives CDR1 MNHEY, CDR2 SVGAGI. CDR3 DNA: TGTGCCAGCAGTGCTCGGGAAAGCTATGGCTACACCTTC. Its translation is CASSARESYGYTF.

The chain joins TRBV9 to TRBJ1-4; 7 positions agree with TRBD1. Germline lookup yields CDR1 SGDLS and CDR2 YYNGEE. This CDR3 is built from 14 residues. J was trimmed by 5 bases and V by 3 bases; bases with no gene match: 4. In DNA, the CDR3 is TGTGCCAGCAGCGCGTCAGGGGGGAATGAAAAACTGTTTTTT. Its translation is CASSASGGNEKLFF. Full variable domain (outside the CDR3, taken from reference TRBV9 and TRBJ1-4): DSGVTQTPKHLITATGQRVTLRCSPRSGDLSVYWYQQSLDQGLQFLIQYYNGEERAKGNILERFSAQQFPDLHSELNLSSLELGDSALYFCASSASGGNEKLFFGSGTQLSVL.

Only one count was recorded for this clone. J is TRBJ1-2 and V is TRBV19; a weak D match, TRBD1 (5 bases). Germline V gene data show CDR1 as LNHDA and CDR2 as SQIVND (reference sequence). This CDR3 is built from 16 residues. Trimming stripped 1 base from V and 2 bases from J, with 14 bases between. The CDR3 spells CASSIAPGRFNYGYTF. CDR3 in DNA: TGTGCCAGTAGTATAGCGCCGGGGCGATTCAACTATGGCTACACCTTC.

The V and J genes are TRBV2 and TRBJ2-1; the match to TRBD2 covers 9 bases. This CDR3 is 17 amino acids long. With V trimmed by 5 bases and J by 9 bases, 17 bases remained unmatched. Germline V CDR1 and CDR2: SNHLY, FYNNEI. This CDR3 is CASSRDLLAGSAGEQFF. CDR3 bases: TGTGCCAGCAGTCGAGATCTTCTAGCGGGGTCAGCCGGTGAGCAGTTCTTC.

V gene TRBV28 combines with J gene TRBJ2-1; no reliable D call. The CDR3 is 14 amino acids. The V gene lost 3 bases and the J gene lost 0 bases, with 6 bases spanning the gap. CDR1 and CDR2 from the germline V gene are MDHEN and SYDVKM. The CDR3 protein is CASSFPSSYNEQFF. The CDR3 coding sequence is TGTGCCAGCAGTTTCCCGAGCTCCTACAATGAGCAGTTCTTC.

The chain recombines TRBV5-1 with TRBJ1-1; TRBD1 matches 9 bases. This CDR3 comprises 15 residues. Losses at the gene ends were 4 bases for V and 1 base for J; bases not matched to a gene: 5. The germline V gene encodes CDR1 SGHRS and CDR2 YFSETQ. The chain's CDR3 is CASSLTDRGNTEAFF. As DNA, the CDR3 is TGCGCCAGCAGCCTTACGGACAGGGGGAACACTGAAGCTTTCTTT.

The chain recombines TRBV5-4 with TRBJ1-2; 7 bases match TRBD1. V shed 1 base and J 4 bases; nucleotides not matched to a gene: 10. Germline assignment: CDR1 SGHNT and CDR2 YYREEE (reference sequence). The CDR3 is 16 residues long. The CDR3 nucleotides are TGTGCCAGCAGCTTGACCCGGGACAGTTACAGCTATGGCTACACCTTC. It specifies CASSLTRDSYSYGYTF. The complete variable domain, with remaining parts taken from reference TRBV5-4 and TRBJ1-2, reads ETGVTQSPTHLIKTRGQQVTLRCSSQSGHNTVSWYQQALGQGPQFIFQYYREEENGRGNFPPRFSGLQFPNYSSELNVNALELDDSALYLCASSLTRDSYSYGYTFGSGTRLTVV.

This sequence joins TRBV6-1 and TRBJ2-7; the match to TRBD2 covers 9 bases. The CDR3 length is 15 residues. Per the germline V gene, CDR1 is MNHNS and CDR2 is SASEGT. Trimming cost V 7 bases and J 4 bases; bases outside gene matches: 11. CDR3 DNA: TGTGCCAGCAATGGGGGAGGTAGCGGGAGTTACGAGCAGTACTTC. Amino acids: CASNGGGSGSYEQYF.

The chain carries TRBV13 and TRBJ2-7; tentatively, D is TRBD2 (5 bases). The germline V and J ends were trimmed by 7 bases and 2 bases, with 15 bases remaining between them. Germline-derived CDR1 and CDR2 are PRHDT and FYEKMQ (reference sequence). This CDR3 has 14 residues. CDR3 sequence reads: CASTLPGVPYEQYF. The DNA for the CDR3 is TGTGCCAGCACCCTCCCCGGGGTTCCCTACGAGCAGTACTTC.

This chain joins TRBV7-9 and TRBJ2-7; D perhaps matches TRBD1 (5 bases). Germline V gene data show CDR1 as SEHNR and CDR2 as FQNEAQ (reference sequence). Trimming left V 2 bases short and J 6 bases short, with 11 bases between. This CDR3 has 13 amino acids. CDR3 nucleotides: TGTGCCAGCAGCTTAAGTCAGGGATTCGAGCAGTACTTC. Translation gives CASSLSQGFEQYF.

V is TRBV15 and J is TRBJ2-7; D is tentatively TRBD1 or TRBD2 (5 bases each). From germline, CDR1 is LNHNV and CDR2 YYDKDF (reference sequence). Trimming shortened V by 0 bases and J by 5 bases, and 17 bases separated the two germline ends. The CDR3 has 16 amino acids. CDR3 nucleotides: TGTGCCACCAGCAGAGATGGGACCCAATTGAGGGACGAGCAGTACTTC. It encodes CATSRDGTQLRDEQYF.

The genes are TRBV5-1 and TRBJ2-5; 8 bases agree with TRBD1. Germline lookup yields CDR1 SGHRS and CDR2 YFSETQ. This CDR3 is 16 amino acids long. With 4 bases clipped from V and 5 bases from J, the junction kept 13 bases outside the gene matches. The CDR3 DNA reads TGCGCCAGCAGCCCAGGTTGGACAGGGATTCGGGAGACCCAGTACTTC. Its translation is CASSPGWTGIRETQYF.

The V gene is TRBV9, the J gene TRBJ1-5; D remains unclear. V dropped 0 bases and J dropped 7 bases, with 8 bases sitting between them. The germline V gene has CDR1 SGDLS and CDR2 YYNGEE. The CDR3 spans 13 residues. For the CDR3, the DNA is TGTGCCAGCAGCGTAGGGCACGGGCAGCCCCAGCATTTT. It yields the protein CASSVGHGQPQHF.

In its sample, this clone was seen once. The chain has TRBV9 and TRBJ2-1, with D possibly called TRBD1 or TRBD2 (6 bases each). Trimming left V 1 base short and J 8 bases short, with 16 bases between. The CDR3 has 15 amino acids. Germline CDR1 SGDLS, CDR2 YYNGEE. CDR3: CASSVRGRGDHEQFF. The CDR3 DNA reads TGTGCCAGCAGCGTACGAGGTAGGGGGGACCATGAGCAGTTCTTC.

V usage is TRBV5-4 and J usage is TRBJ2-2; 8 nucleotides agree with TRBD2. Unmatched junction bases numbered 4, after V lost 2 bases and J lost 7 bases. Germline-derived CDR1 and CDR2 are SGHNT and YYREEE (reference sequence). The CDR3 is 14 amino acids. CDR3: CASSLLADDGELFF. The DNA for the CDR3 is TGTGCCAGCAGCTTACTAGCGGACGACGGGGAGCTGTTTTTT. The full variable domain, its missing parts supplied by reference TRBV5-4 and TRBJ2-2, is ETGVTQSPTHLIKTRGQQVTLRCSSQSGHNTVSWYQQALGQGPQFIFQYYREEENGRGNFPPRFSGLQFPNYSSELNVNALELDDSALYLCASSLLADDGELFFGEGSRLTVL.

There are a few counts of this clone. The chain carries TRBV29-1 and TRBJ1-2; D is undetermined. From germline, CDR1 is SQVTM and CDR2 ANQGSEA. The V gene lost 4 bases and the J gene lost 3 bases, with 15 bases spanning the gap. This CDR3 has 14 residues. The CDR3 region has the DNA TGCAGCGTTGGCCCAGACGGGAGAGACTATGGCTACACCTTC. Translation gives CSVGPDGRDYGYTF.

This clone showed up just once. The CDR3 DNA reads as TGTGCCAGCAGCCCAAAAACTCCCTCTGGAAACACCATATATTTT. Translating it yields CASSPKTPSGNTIYF. The V and J genes are TRBV7-9 and TRBJ1-3; D is unclear. The CDR3 totals 15 residues. CDR1 is SEHNR, CDR2 FQNEAQ, per germline (reference sequence). V dropped 5 bases and J dropped 0 bases, with 11 bases sitting between them.